The rows below give T cell receptor beta chains drawn from one sample of a study of blood T cell repertoires in COVID-19. Assay: immunoSEQ multiplex PCR; the TCRdb copy retains only in-frame clones and omits some. The profile shows approximately 94,000 clones, 85% to 90% of them singletons. Material for sequencing was peripheral blood. The receptors were sampled from a human donor in a cohort sampled during active COVID-19. Each CDR3 is given with its conserved first and last residue. The D gene is left open where the match is weak. Only some rows state a clone size, as once, few, many or a class for expanded clones.

j_call	d_call	clone_size	v_call	cdr3_nt	cdr3_aa
TRBJ2-3	TRBD2	.	TRBV6-6	TGTGCCAGCAGTGCGCGGGAGAGTCCAGATACGCAGTATTTT	CASSARESPDTQYF
TRBJ1-2	.	.	TRBV5-8	TGTGCCAGCAGCTTGGAGGTTAGGGAGCAGGGGTCTAAATACACCTTC	CASSLEVREQGSKYTF
TRBJ2-7	TRBD2	.	TRBV6-1	TGTGCCAGCAGTGAACCGCTAGCGGGAGCCGAGCAGTACTTC	CASSEPLAGAEQYF
TRBJ1-2	.	once	TRBV5-4	TGTGCCAGCCGAATGGCACAGGGTTATGGCTACACCTTC	CASRMAQGYGYTF
TRBJ2-1	.	.	TRBV7-9	TGTGCCAGCAGGGATGGAGGGAGCTCCTACAATGAGCAGTTCTTC	CASRDGGSSYNEQFF
TRBJ2-2	.	.	TRBV7-8	TGTGCCAGCAGCTTAGTCCGCCTTTCCACGGGCGGGGAGCTGTTTTTT	CASSLVRLSTGGELFF
TRBJ1-2	TRBD1	.	TRBV7-2	TGTGCCAGCAGCCCCGACAGGGGGCTATATGGCTACACCTTC	CASSPDRGLYGYTF
TRBJ2-1	TRBD1	once	TRBV19	TGTGCCAGTATTTCGGACAGGAGCTCCTACAATGAGCAGTTCTTC	CASISDRSSYNEQFF
TRBJ2-7	TRBD2	.	TRBV5-6	TGTGCCAGCAGCTTGGGACTAGCGGGGGCTTATCACGAGCAGTACTTC	CASSLGLAGAYHEQYF
TRBJ2-2	TRBD1	.	TRBV28	TGTGCCAGCAGATCTACAGGGGACACCGGGGAGCTGTTTTTT	CASRSTGDTGELFF
TRBJ2-3	TRBD2	.	TRBV7-2	TGTGCCAGCAGCCCGGGACTAGCCCCAGATACGCAGTATTTT	CASSPGLAPDTQYF
TRBJ2-7	TRBD1	.	TRBV28	TGTGCCAGCAAACCCCTCGGGACAGGGGACTACGAGCAGTACTTC	CASKPLGTGDYEQYF
TRBJ2-5	.	once	TRBV28	TGTGCCAGCAGTCCGGACAGATTACAAGAGACCCAGTACTTC	CASSPDRLQETQYF
TRBJ2-3	TRBD1	.	TRBV27	TGTGCCAGCAGTTTCGGAGGACAGGGGGTTTCAGATACGCAGTATTTT	CASSFGGQGVSDTQYF
TRBJ1-5	TRBD1	.	TRBV29-1	TGCAGCGCACAGGGGGCCCTCAATCAGCCCCAGCATTTT	CSAQGALNQPQHF
TRBJ2-5	TRBD1	.	TRBV18	TGTGCCAGCTCACGACAGGGGAGAGAGACCCAGTACTTC	CASSRQGRETQYF
TRBJ2-7	.	.	TRBV28	TGTGCCAGCAGTTTTCCATTCTACGAGCAGTACTTC	CASSFPFYEQYF